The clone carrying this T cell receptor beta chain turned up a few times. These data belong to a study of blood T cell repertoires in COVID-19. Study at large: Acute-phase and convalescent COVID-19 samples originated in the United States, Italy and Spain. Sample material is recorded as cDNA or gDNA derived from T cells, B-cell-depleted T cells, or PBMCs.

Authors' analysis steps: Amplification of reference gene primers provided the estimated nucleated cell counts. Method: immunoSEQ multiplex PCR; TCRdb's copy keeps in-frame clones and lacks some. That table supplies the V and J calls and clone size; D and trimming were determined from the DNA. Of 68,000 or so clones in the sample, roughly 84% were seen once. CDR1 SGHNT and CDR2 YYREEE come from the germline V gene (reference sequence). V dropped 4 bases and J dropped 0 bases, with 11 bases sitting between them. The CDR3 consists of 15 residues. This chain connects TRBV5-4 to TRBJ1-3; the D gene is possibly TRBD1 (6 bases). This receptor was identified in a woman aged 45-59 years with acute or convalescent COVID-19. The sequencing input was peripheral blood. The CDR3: CASSIGQNSGNTIYF. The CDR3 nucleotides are TGTGCCAGCAGCATTGGACAGAACTCTGGAAACACCATATATTTT. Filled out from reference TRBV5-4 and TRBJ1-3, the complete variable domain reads ETGVTQSPTHLIKTRGQQVTLRCSSQSGHNTVSWYQQALGQGPQFIFQYYREEENGRGNFPPRFSGLQFPNYSSELNVNALELDDSALYLCASSIGQNSGNTIYFGEGSWLTVV.